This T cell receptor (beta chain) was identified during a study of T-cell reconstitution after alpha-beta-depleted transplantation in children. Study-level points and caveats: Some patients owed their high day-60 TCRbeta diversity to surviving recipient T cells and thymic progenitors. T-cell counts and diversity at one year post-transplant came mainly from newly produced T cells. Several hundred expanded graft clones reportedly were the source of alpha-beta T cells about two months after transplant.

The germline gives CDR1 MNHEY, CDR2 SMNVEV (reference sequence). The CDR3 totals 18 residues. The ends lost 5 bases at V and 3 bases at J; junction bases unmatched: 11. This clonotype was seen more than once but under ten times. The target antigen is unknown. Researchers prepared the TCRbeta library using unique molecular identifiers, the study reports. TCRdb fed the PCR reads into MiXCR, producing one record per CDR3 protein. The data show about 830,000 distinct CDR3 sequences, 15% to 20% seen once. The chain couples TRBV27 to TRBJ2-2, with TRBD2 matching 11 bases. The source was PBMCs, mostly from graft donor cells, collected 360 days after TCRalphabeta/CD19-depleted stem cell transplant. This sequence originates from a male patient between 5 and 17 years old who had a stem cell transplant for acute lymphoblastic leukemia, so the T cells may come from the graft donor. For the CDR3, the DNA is TGTGCCAGCAGTCATACTCCTCTAGCGGGAGGCCACACCGGGGAGCTGTTTTTT. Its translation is CASSHTPLAGGHTGELFF.